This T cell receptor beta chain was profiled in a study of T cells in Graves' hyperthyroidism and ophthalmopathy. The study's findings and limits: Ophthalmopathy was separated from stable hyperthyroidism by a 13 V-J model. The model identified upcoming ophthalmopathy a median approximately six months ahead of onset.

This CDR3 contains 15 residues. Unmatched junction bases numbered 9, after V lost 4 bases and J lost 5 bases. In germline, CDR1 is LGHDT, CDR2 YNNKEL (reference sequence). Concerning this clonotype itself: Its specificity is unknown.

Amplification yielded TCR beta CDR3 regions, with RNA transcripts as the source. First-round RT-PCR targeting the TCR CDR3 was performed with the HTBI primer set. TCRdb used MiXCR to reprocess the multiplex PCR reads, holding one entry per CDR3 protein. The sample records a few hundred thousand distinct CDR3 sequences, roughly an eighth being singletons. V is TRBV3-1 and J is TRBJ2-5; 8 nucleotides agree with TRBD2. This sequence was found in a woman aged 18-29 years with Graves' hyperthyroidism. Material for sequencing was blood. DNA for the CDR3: TGTGCCAGCAGCCTGTATAGCGGGACGGGGGAGACCCAGTACTTC. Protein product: CASSLYSGTGETQYF.